This record concerns one T cell receptor beta chain sequence. Its antigen is not known. The record originates from a study of chemoradiotherapy in HPV16-positive cancers. Study observations and caveats: Candidate HPV-specific clones and E7-related TCR motifs grew in tumor during treatment.

The V end was cut by 1 base, the J end by 2 bases, with 9 bases between. CDR3 size: 15 residues. CDR1 SGHTA and CDR2 FQGNSA come from the germline V gene. TCRdb's copy holds only in-frame clones and misses some; the assay was immunoSEQ multiplex PCR. In the table there are roughly 40,000 clones, around 80% of which are singletons. The chain recombines TRBV7-2 with TRBJ1-5; tentatively, D is TRBD1 (5 bases). This sequence was found in a human donor with HPV-associated anogenital cancer. The source was blood, collected from a patient who underwent chemoradiotherapy. The CDR3 DNA follows: TGTGCCAGCAGCTTAGGGGGGGGTGGCAATCAGCCCCAGCATTTT. It codes for CASSLGGGGNQPQHF. The full variable domain, rest sourced from reference TRBV7-2 and TRBJ1-5, is GAGVSQSPSNKVTEKGKDVELRCDPISGHTALYWYRQSLGQGLEFLIYFQGNSAPDKSGLPSDRFSAERTGGSVSTLTIQRTQQEDSAVYLCASSLGGGGNQPQHFGDGTRLSIL.